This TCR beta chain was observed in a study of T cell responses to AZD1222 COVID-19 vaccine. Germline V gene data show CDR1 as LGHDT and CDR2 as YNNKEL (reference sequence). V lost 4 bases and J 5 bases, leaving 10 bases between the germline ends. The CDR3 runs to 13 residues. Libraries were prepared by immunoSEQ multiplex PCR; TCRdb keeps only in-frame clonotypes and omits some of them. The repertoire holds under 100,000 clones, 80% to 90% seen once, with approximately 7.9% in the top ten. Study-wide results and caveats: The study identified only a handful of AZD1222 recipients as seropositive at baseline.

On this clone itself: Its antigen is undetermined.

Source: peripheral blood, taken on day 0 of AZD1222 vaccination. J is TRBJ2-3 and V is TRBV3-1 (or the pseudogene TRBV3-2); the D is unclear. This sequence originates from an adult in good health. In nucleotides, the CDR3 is TGTGCCAGCAGCCGAGCAAGCGAAGATACGCAGTATTTT. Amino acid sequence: CASSRASEDTQYF.